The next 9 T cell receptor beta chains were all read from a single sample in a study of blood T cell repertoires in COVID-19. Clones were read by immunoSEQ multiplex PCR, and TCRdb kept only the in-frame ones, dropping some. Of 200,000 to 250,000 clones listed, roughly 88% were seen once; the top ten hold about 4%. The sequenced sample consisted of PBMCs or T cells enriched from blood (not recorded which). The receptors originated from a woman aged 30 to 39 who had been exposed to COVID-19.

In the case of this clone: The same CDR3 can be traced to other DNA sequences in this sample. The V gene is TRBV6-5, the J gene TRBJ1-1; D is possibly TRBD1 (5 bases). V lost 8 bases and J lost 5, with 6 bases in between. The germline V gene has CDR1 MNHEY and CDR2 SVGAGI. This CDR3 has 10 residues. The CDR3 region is CASGGTEAFF. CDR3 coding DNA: TGTGCCAGCGGGGGGACTGAAGCTTTCTTT.

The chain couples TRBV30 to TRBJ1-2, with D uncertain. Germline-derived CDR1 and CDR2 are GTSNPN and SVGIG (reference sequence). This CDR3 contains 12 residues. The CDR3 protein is CMTIGPNYGYTF. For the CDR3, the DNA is TGTATGACTATAGGGCCGAACTATGGCTACACCTTC.

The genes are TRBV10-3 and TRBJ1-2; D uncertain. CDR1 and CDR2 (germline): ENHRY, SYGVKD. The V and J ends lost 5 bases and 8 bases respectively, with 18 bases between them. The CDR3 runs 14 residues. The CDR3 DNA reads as TGTGCCATCAGTCAAACAGCGGCCGAGGGCGGCTACACCTTC. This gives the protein CAISQTAAEGGYTF.

CDR3 bases: TGTGCCAGCTCACCACCGGGAGCACCGGCGACCTTC. Amino acid sequence: CASSPPGAPATF. The V and J genes are TRBV18 and TRBJ1-2; D gene uncertain. The CDR3 sequence is 12 residues long. With 0 bases removed from V and 14 bases from J, the gap between germline ends came to 13 bases. Germline V lookup: CDR1 KGHSH, CDR2 LQKENI.

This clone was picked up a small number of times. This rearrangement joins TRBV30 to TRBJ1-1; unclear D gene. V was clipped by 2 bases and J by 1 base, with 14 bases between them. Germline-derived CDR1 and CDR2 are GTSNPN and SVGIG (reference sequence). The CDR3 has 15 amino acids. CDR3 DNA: TGTGCCTGGAGTAACCCGAGAGGGTGGAACACTGAAGCTTTCTTT. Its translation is CAWSNPRGWNTEAFF.

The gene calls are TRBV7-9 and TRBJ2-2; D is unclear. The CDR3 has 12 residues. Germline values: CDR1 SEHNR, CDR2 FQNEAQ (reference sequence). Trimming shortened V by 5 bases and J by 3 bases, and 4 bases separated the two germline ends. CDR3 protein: CASSTHTGELFF. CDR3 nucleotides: TGTGCCAGCAGCACTCACACCGGGGAGCTGTTTTTT.

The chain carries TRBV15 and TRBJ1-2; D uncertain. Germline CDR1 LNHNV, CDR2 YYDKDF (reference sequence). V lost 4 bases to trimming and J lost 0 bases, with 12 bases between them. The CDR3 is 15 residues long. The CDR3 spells CATSIRSVANYGYTF. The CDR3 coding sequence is TGTGCCACCAGCATACGGTCGGTAGCTAACTATGGCTACACCTTC.

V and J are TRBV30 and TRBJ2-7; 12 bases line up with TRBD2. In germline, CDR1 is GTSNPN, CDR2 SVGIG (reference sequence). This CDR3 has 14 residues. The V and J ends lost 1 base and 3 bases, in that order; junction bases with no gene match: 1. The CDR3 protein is CAWSGTSGNYEQYF. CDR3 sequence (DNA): TGTGCCTGGAGTGGGACTAGCGGGAACTACGAGCAGTACTTC.

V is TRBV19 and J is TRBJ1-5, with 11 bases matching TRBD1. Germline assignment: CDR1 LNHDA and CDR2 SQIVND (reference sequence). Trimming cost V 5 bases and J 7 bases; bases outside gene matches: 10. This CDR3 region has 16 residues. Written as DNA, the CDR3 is TGTGCCAGTAGTCCGTACGGACAGGGGGCAGGCCAGCCCCAGCATTTT. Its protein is CASSPYGQGAGQPQHF.